This T cell receptor beta chain was captured by sequencing in a study of cytomegalovirus exposure and HLA in healthy donors. This clone has more than one count but fewer than ten. CDR3 length: 17 amino acids. J was trimmed by 2 bases and V by 6 bases; bases with no gene match: 8. In germline, CDR1 is LNHDA, CDR2 SQIVND (reference sequence). Use of 60 Vbeta and 13 Jbeta primers characterized the PCR. Assay: immunoSEQ multiplex PCR; the TCRdb copy retains only in-frame clones and omits some. The data contain roughly 120,000 clones, approximately 15% of them singletons. This sequence joins TRBV19 and TRBJ1-4; the match to TRBD1 covers 11 bases. The receptor comes from a woman in her late teens or twenties in good health and CMV-seronegative. The specimen sequenced was PBMCs. The CDR3 bases are TGTGCCAGTAGCCCCGGGACAGGGGGATCTACTAATGAAAAACTGTTTTTT. This codes for CASSPGTGGSTNEKLFF.